This paragraph reports one TCR beta chain. This specimen comes from a study of blood T cell repertoires in COVID-19. The wider study: Donors in the United States, Italy and Spain gave samples during acute or convalescent COVID-19. Nucleic acid was either cDNA or gDNA, and it came from T cells, B-cell-depleted T cells, or PBMCs.

In the original processing: Reference gene primer amplification gave nucleated cell count estimates. Profiled with immunoSEQ multiplex PCR; TCRdb holds only in-frame clones, not every one. Clonal size and the V and J genes are those of that table, whereas D and trimming came from the DNA. The table has around 250,000 clones, roughly four fifths seen once. V was clipped by 0 bases and J by 0 bases, with 5 bases between them. This CDR3 spans 14 amino acids. CDR1 is SGHKS, CDR2 YYEKEE, per germline (reference sequence). Source material: peripheral blood. The clonotype comes from a man younger than 45 who had recovered from COVID-19. The chain employs TRBV5-5 and TRBJ2-3; no reliable D call. For the CDR3, the DNA is TGTGCCAGCAGCTTGGGTAGAAGCACAGATACGCAGTATTTT. Its protein product is CASSLGRSTDTQYF.